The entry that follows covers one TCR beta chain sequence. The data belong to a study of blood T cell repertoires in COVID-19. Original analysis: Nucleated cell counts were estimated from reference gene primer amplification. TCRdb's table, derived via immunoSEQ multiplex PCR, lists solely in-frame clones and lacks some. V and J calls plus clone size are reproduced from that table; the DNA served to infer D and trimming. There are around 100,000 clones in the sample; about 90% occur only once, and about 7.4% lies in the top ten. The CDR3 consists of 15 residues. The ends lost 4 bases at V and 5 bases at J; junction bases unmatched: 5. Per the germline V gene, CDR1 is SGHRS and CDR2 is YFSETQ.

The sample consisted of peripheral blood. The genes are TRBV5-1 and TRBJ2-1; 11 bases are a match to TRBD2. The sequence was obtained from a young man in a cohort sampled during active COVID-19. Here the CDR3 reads CASSLTSGAHNEQFF. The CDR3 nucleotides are TGCGCCAGCAGCCTGACTAGCGGGGCGCACAATGAGCAGTTCTTC.